Described below is a single T cell receptor (beta chain) sequence and its context. Per the germline V gene, CDR1 is LGHNT and CDR2 is FRNRAP. V gave up 5 bases and J gave up 6 bases, with 8 bases separating them. The CDR3 runs to 12 residues. The assay was immunoSEQ multiplex PCR, and TCRdb's table has in-frame clones only and misses some. This table holds 69,000 or so clones, roughly 80% found once. These data come from a study of blood T cell repertoires in COVID-19. Across the study: Material from acute and convalescent COVID-19 was sourced from the United States, Italy and Spain.

The TCR was taken from a woman older than 75 with acute or convalescent COVID-19. Sequenced: peripheral blood. The chain employs TRBV12-5 and TRBJ1-5; D may be TRBD1 (6 bases). The CDR3 DNA is TGTGCTAGTGGTGCGACAGGTCAGCCCCAGCATTTT. It codes for CASGATGQPQHF.